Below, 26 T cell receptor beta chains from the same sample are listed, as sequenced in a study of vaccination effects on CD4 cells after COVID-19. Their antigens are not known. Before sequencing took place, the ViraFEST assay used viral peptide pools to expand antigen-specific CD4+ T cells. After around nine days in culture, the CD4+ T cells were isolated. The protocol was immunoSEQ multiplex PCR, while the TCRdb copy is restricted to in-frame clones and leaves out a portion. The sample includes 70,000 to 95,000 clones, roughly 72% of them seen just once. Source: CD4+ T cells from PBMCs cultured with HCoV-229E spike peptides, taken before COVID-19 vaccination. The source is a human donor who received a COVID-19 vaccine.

The CDR3 DNA reads as TGTGCCAGCTCACCCGGGACAGAGGTTCACGGGCCCCAGCATTTT. Amino acids: CASSPGTEVHGPQHF. The chain combines TRBV18 with TRBJ1-5; 7 nucleotides agree with TRBD1. CDR3 length equals 15 residues. Germline V CDR1 and CDR2: KGHSH, LQKENI. V gave up 3 bases and J gave up 9 bases; unmatched junction bases: 11.

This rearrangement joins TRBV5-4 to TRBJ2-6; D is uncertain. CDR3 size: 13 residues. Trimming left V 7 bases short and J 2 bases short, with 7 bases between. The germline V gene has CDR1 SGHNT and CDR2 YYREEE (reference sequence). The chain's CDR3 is CASLETGANVLTF. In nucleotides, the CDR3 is TGTGCCAGCCTAGAAACTGGGGCCAACGTCCTGACTTTC.

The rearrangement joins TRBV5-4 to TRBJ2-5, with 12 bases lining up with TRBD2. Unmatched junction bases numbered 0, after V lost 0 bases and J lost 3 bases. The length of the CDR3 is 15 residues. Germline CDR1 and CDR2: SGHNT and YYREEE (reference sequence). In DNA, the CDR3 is TGTGCCAGCAGCTTGGGGACTAGCGGGGAAGAGACCCAGTACTTC. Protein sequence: CASSLGTSGEETQYF.

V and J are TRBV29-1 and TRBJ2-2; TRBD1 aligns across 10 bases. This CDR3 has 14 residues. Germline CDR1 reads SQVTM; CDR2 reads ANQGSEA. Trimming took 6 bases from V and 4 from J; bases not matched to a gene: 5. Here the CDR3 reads CSVRDRGGTGELFF. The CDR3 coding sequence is TGCAGCGTACGGGACAGGGGTGGCACCGGGGAGCTGTTTTTT.

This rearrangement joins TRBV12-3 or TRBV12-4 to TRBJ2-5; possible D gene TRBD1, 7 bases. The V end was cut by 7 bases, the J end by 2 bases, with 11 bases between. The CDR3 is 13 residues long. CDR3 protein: CASTGGQQETQYF. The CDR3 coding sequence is TGTGCCAGCACCGGGGGACAGCAAGAGACCCAGTACTTC.

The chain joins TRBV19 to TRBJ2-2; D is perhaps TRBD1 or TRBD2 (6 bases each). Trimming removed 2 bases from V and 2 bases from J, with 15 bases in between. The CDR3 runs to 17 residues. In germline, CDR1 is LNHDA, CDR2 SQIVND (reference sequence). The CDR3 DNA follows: TGTGCCAGTAGTATATCCGGGGGCAATTCTAACACCGGGGAGCTGTTTTTT. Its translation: CASSISGGNSNTGELFF.

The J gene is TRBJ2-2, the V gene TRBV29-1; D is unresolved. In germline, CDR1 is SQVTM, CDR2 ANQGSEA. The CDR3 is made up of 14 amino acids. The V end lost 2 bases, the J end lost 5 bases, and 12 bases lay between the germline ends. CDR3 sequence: CSVELGLRTGELFF. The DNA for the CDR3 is TGCAGCGTTGAACTTGGGCTTCGGACCGGGGAGCTGTTTTTT.

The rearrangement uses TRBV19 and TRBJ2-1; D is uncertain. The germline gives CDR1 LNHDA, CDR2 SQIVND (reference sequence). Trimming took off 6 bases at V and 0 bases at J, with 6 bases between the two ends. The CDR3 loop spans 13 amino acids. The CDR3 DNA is TGTGCCAGTAGCCTAAGCTCCTACAATGAGCAGTTCTTC. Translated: CASSLSSYNEQFF.

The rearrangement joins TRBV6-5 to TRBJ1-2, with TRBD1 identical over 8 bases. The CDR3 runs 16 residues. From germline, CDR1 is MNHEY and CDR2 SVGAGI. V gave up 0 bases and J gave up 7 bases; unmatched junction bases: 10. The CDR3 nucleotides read TGTGCCAGCAGTTACTCCCGAAGGATCACAGGGGGTGGCTACACCTTC. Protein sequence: CASSYSRRITGGGYTF.

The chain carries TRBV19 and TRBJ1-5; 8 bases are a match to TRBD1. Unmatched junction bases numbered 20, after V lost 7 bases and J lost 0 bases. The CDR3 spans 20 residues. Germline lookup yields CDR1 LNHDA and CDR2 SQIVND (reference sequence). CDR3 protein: CASTRSTGQALPDSNQPQHF. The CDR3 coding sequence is TGTGCCAGTACCCGGAGTACGGGACAGGCCCTGCCGGATAGCAATCAGCCCCAGCATTTT.

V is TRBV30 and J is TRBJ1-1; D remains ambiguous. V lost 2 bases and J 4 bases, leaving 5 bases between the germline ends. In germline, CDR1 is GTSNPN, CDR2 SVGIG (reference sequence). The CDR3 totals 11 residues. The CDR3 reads CAWSYSTEAFF. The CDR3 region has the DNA TGTGCCTGGAGTTATAGCACTGAAGCTTTCTTT. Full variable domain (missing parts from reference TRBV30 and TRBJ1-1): SQTIHQWPATLVQPVGSPLSLECTVEGTSNPNLYWYRQAAGRGLQLLFYSVGIGQISSEVPQNLSASRPQDRQFILSSKKLLLSDSGFYLCAWSYSTEAFFGQGTRLTVV.

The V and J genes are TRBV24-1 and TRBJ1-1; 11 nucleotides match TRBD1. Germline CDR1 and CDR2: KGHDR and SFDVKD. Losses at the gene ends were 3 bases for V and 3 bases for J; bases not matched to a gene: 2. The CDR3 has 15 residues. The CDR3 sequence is CATSDTGQGDTEAFF. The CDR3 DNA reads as TGTGCCACCAGTGATACGGGACAGGGGGACACTGAAGCTTTCTTT.

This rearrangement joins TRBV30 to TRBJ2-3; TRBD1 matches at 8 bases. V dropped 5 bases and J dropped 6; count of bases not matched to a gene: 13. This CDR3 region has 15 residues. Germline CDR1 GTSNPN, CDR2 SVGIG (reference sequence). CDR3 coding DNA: TGTGCCTGGGGACAGGGACCCTCCTCCAGCGATACGCAGTATTTT. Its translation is CAWGQGPSSSDTQYF.

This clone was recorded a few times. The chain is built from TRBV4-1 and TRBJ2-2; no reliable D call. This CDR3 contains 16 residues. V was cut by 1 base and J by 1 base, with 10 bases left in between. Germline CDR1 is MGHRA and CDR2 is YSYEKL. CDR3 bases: TGCGCCAGCAGCCAAGTCGCCGGGCTGAACACCGGGGAGCTGTTTTTT. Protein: CASSQVAGLNTGELFF.

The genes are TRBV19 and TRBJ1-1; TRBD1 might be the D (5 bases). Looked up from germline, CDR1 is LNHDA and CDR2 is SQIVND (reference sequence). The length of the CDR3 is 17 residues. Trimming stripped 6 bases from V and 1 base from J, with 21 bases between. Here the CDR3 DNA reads TGTGCCAGTAGCCCAAGGGTTGGGAGTCAGGGGAACACTGAAGCTTTCTTT. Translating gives CASSPRVGSQGNTEAFF.

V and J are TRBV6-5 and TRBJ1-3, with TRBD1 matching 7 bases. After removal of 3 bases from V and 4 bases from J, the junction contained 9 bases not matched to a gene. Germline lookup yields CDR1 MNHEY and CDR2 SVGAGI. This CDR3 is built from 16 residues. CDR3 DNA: TGTGCCAGCAGTTATACTACAGGGGCTTCAGGAAACACCATATATTTT. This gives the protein CASSYTTGASGNTIYF.

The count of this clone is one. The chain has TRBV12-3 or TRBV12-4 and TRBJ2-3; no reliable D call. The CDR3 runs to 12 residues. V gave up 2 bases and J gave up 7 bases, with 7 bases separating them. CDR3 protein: CASSLKVHTQYF. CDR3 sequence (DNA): TGTGCCAGCAGTTTAAAGGTACATACGCAGTATTTT.

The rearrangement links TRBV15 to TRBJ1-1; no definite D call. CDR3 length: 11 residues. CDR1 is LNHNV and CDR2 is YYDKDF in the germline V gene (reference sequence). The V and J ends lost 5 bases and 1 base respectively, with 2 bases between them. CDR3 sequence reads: CATSENTEAFF. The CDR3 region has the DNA TGTGCCACCAGCGAGAACACTGAAGCTTTCTTT.

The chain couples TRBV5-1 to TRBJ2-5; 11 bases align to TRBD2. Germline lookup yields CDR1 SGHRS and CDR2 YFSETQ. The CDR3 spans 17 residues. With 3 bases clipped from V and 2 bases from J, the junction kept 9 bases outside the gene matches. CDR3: CASSYAASGGIQETQYF. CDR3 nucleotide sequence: TGCGCCAGCAGCTATGCGGCTAGCGGGGGGATACAAGAGACCCAGTACTTC.

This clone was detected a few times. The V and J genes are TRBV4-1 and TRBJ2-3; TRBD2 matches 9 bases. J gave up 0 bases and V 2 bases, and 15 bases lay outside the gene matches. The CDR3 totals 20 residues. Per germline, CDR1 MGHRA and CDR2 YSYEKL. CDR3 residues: CASSQRPTSGPDSSTDTQYF. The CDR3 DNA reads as TGCGCCAGCAGCCAACGGCCGACTAGCGGCCCCGATAGTAGCACAGATACGCAGTATTTT.

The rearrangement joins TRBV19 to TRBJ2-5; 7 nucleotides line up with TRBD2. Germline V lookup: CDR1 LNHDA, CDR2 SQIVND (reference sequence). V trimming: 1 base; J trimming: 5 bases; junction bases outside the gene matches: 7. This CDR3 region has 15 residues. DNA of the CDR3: TGTGCCAGTAGTATAGCGGGGGGACTCTCGGAGACCCAGTACTTC. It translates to CASSIAGGLSETQYF.

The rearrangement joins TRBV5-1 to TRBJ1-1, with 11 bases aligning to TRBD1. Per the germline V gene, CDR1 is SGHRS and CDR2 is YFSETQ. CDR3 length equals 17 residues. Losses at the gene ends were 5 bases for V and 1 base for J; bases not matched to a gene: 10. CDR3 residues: CASSSTPGQGENTEAFF. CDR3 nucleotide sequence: TGCGCCAGCAGTTCAACTCCGGGACAGGGGGAGAACACTGAAGCTTTCTTT.

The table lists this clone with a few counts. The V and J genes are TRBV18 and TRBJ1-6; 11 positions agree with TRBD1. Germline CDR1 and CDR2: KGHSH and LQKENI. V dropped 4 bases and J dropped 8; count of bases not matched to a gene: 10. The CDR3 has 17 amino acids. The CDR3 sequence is CASSLSAGGQGDSPLHF. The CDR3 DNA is TGTGCCAGCTCACTTTCGGCTGGGGGACAGGGGGATTCACCCCTCCACTTT.

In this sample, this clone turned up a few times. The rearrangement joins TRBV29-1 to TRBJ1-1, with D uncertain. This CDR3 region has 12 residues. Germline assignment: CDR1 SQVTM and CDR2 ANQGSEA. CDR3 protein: CSIRSEGTEAFF. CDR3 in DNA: TGCAGTATTCGATCGGAGGGCACTGAAGCTTTCTTT.

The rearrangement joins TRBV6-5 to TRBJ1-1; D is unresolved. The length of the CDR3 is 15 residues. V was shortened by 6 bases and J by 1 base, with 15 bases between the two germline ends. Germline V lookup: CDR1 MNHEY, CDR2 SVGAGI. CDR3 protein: CASRLSMWENTEAFF. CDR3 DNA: TGTGCCAGCAGACTAAGCATGTGGGAGAACACTGAAGCTTTCTTT.

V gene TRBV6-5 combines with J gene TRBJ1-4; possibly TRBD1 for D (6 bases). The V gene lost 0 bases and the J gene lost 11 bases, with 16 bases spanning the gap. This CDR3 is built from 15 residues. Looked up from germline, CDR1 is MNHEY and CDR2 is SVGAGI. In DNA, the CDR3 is TGTGCCAGCAGTTACTCGAACCCCACAGGGCGGAAACTGTTTTTT. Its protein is CASSYSNPTGRKLFF.